This TCR beta chain originates from a study of T cells in Graves' hyperthyroidism and ophthalmopathy. Overall study results and limits: Ophthalmopathy was distinguished from stable hyperthyroidism by 13 V-J signatures.

This clonotype was recorded at least ten times. Its antigen is unidentified. Regions amplified from RNA transcripts were the TCR beta CDR3 regions. The study used the HTBI primer set for a first-round RT-PCR of the TCR CDR3. Each CDR3 protein is one row after TCRdb ran MiXCR on the multiplex PCR reads. The sample has hundreds of thousands of distinct CDR3 sequences, roughly 15% seen once; the top ten hold about 10%. No progression to ophthalmopathy during 18 months of follow-up defined stable disease. Material: blood. This TCR was sampled from a woman under 30 with Graves' hyperthyroidism.

This chain's CDR3 is CASSYPGVRGVQFF. DNA of the CDR3: TGTGCCAGCAGTTACCCGGGGGTACGAGGGGTGCAGTTCTTC. This chain links TRBV6-2 or TRBV6-3 with TRBJ2-1, with a weak D call TRBD2 (6 bases). Trimming shortened V by 2 bases and J by 12 bases, and 17 bases separated the two germline ends. Germline CDR1 is MNHEY and CDR2 is SVGEGT. This CDR3 region has 14 residues.